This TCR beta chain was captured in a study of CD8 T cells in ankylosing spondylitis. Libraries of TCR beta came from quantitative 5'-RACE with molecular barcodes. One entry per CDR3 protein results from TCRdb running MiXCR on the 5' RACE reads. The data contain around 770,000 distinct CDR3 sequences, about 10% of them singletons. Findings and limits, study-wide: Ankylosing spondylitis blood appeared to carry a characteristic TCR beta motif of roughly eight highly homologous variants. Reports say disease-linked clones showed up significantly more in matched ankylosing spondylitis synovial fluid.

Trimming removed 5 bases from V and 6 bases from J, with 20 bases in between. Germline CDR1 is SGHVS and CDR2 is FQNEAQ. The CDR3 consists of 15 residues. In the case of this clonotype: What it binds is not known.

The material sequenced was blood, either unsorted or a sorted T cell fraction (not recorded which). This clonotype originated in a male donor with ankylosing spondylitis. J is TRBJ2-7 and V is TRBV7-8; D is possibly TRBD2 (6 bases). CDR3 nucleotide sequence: TGTGCCAGCAGCCGAGGGGACTTTCTGCCGGGCGAGCAGTACTTC. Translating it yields CASSRGDFLPGEQYF.